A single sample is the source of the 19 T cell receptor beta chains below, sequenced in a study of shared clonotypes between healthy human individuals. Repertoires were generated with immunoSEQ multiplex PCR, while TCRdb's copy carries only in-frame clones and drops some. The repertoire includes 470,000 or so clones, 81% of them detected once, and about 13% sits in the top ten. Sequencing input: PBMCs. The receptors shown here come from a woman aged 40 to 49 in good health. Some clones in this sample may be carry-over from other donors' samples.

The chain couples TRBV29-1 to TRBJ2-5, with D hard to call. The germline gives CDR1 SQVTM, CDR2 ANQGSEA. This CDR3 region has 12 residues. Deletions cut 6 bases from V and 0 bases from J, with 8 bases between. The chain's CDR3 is CSVGLYQETQYF. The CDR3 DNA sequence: TGCAGCGTAGGGCTATACCAAGAGACCCAGTACTTC.

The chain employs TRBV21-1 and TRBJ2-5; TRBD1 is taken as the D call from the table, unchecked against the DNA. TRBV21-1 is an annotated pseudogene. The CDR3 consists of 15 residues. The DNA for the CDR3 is TGTGCCAGCAGCAAAACCACAGGGAGATTTGAGACCCAGTACTTC. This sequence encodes CASSKTTGRFETQYF.

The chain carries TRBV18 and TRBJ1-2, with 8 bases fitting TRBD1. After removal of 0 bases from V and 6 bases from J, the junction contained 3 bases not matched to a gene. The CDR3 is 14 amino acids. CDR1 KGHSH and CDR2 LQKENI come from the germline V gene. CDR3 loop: CASSPPTGADGYTF. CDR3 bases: TGTGCCAGCTCACCACCGACAGGGGCGGATGGCTACACCTTC.

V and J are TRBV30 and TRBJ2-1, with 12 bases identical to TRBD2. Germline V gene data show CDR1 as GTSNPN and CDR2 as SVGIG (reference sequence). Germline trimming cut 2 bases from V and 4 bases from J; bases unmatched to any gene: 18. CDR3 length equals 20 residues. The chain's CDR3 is CAWSISLTSSGRGIYNEQFF. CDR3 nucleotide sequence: TGTGCCTGGAGTATTTCCCTAACGTCTAGCGGGAGGGGAATTTACAATGAGCAGTTCTTC. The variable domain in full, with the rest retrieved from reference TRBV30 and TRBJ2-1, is SQTIHQWPATLVQPVGSPLSLECTVEGTSNPNLYWYRQAAGRGLQLLFYSVGIGQISSEVPQNLSASRPQDRQFILSSKKLLLSDSGFYLCAWSISLTSSGRGIYNEQFFGPGTRLTVL.

The CDR3 DNA sequence: TGTGCCAGTACCAGGACTAGCGGGAAGGGAGAGACCCAGTACTTC. Its translation: CASTRTSGKGETQYF. The chain carries TRBV19 and TRBJ2-5; 12 positions agree with TRBD2. The CDR3 runs 15 residues. With V trimmed by 7 bases and J by 4 bases, 7 bases remained unmatched. CDR1 is LNHDA, CDR2 SQIVND, per germline (reference sequence). The full variable domain, completed using reference TRBV19 and TRBJ2-5, is DGGITQSPKYLFRKEGQNVTLSCEQNLNHDAMYWYRQDPGQGLRLIYYSQIVNDFQKGDIAEGYSVSREKKESFPLTVTSAQKNPTAFYLCASTRTSGKGETQYFGPGTRLLVL.

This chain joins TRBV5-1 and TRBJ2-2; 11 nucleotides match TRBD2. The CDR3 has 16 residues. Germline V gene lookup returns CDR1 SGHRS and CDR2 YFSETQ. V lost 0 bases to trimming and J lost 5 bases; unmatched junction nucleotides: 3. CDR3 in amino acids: CASSLVVAGGTGELFF. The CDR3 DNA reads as TGCGCCAGCAGCTTGGTCGTAGCGGGAGGGACCGGGGAGCTGTTTTTT.

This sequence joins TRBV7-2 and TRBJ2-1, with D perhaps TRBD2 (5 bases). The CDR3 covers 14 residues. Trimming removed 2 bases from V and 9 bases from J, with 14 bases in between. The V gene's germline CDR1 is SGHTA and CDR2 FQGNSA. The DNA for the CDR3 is TGTGCCAGCAGCTTAATGAGGGAGAGTACTGAGCAGTTCTTC. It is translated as CASSLMRESTEQFF.

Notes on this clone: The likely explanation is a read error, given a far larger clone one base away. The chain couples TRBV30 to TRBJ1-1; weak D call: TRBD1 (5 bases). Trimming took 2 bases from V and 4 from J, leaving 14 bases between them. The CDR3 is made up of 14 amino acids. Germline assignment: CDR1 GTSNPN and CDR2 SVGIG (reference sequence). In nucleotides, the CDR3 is TGTGCCTGGAGTCGGGACGGGGGGTCCACTGAAGCTTTCTTT. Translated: CAWSRDGGSTEAFF.

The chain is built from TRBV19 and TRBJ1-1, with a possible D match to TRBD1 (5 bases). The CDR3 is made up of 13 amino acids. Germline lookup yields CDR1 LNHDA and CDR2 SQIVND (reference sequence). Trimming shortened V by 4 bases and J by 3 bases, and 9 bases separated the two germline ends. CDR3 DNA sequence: TGTGCCAGTAGTACCAGGGCGGACACTGAAGCTTTCTTT. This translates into CASSTRADTEAFF.

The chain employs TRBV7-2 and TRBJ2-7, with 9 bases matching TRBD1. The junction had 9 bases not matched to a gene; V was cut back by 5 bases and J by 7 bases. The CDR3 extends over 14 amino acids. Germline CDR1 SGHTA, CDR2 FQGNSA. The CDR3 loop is CASSGYLTGGEQYF. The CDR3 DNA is TGTGCCAGCAGCGGATATTTGACAGGGGGGGAGCAGTACTTC. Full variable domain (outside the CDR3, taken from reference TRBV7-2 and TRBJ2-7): GAGVSQSPSNKVTEKGKDVELRCDPISGHTALYWYRQSLGQGLEFLIYFQGNSAPDKSGLPSDRFSAERTGGSVSTLTIQRTQQEDSAVYLCASSGYLTGGEQYFGPGTRLTVT.

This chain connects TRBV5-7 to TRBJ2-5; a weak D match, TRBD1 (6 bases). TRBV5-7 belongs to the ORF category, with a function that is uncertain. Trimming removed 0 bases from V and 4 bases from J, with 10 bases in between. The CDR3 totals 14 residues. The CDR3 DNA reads TGTGCCAGCAGCTTGGTGGGGGCTGGAGAGACCCAGTACTTC. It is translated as CASSLVGAGETQYF.

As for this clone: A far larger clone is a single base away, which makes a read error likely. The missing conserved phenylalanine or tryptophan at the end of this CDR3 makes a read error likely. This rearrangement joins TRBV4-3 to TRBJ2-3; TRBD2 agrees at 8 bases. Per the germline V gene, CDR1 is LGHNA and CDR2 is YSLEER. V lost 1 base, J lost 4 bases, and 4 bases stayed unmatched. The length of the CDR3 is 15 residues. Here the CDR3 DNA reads TGCGCCAGCAGCCAAGCGGGAGGGCCGGCAGATACGCAGTATCTT. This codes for CASSQAGGPADTQYL.

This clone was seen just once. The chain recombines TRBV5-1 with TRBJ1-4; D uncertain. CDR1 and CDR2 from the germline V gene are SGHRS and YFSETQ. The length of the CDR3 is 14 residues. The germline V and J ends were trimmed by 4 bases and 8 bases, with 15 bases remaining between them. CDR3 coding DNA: TGCGCCAGCAGCCGTCTAGGCCTCTCCGAAAAACTGTTTTTT. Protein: CASSRLGLSEKLFF. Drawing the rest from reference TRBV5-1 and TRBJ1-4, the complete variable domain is KAGVTQTPRYLIKTRGQQVTLSCSPISGHRSVSWYQQTPGQGLQFLFEYFSETQRNKGNFPGRFSGRQFSNSRSEMNVSTLELGDSALYLCASSRLGLSEKLFFGSGTQLSVL.

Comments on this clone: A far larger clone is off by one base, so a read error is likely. CDR3 in amino acids: CASSPSPVGQWADEQYF. CDR3 DNA sequence: TGTGCCAGCTCACCAAGTCCGGTCGGGCAGTGGGCCGACGAGCAGTACTTC. This rearrangement joins TRBV18 to TRBJ2-7; D gene uncertain. CDR1 and CDR2 from the germline V gene are KGHSH and LQKENI. The CDR3 spans 17 residues. The V end was cut by 2 bases, the J end by 5 bases, with 22 bases between.

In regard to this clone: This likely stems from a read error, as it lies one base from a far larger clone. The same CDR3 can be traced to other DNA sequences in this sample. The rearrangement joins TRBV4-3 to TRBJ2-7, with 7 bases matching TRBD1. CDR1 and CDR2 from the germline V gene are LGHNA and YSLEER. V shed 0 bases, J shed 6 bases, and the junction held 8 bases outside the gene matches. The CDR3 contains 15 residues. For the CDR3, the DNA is TGCGCCAGCAGCCAAGATCCCCGGGACAGAGTCGAGCAGTACTTC. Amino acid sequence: CASSQDPRDRVEQYF.

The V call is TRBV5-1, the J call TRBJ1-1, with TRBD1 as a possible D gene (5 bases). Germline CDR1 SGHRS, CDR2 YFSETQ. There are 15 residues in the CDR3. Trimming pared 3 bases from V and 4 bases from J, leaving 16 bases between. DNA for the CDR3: TGCGCCAGCAGCTCCCTGGGACCGGAGGTCACTGAAGCTTTCTTT. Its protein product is CASSSLGPEVTEAFF.

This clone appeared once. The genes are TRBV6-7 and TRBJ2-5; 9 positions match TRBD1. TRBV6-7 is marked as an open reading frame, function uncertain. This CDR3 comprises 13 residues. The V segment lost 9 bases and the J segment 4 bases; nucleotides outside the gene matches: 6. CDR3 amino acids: CARRGGQGETQYF. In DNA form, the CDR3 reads TGTGCCAGGAGAGGGGGACAGGGAGAGACCCAGTACTTC.

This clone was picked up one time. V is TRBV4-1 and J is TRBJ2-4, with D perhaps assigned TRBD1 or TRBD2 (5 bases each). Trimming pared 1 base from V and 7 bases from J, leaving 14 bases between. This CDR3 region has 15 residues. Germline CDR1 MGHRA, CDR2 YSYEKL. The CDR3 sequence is CASSQVTHEGNIQYF. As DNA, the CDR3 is TGCGCCAGCAGCCAAGTAACACACGAGGGGAACATTCAGTACTTC.

CDR3 sequence: CASTVELNTEAFF. CDR3 sequence (DNA): TGTGCCAGCACAGTAGAATTGAACACTGAAGCTTTCTTT. The rearrangement links TRBV2 to TRBJ1-1; D is unresolved. Germline V lookup: CDR1 SNHLY, CDR2 FYNNEI. This CDR3 region has 13 residues. The V gene lost 7 bases and the J gene lost 0 bases, with 9 bases spanning the gap.